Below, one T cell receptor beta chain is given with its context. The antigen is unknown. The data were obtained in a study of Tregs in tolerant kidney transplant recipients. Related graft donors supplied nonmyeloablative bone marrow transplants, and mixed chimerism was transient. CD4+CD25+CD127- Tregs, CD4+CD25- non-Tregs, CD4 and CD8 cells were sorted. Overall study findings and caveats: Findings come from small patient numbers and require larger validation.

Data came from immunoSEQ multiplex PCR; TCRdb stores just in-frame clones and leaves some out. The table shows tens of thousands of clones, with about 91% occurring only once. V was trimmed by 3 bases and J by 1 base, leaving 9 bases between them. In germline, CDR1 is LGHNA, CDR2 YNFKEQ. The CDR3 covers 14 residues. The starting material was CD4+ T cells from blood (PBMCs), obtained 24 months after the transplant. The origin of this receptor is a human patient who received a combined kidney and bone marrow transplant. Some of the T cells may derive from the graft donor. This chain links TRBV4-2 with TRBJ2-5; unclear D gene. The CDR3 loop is CASSHAGIQETQYF. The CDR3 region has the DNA TGTGCCAGCAGCCACGCAGGTATCCAAGAGACCCAGTACTTC.